This T cell receptor (beta chain) was documented in a study of shared clonotypes between healthy human individuals. The repertoire was sequenced with immunoSEQ multiplex PCR; TCRdb's copy has only in-frame clones and lacks some. The sample carries around 1.6 million clones, under 99% recorded once. The CDR3 totals 14 residues. Germline V gene sequence: CDR1 MNHNS, CDR2 SASEGT. Deletions cut 3 bases from V and 13 bases from J, with 19 bases between. This sequence originates from a man younger than 40 in good health. Sequencing was done on a sample of naive CD4+ T cells sorted from blood. Described subset: CD45RA+ positively selected. The chain employs TRBV6-1 and TRBJ2-1; D remains unclear. This CDR3 reads CASSESSGPMRQFF. In DNA, the CDR3 is TGTGCCAGCAGTGAGTCTAGTGGTCCAATGAGACAGTTCTTC.